This T cell receptor (beta chain) was captured in a study of blood T cells in healthy people across ages (dated by TCRdb to 2013 to 2016). With regard to the full study: Template switching captured roughly one uniquely barcoded TCR beta cDNA molecule per two T cells in model experiments. To track age-related changes in TCR beta repertoire diversity, the study relied on deep sequencing normalized with unique cDNA molecular identifiers. Four age groups were formed from the donors: young (average approximately 15 years), middle-aged (just under 40), aged (under 70) and long-lived (less than 85). To avoid experimental bias, donors of different ages were randomly spread across the sequencing lanes. Using the same blood draw, the study looked at two additional independent replicas of 1 million unique cDNA reads for two donors, one aged 18 to 29 and the other aged 80 or older.

In its sample, this clonotype was seen a few times. Its antigen is unknown. The input lacks base qualities; no much larger clone sits a single base away. Systemically healthy Caucasian individuals from Russia, around 39 in total and aged roughly 6 to 90 years, were included as donors. Ten milliliters of peripheral blood were drawn from each donor into EDTA-treated Vacutainer tubes. Ficoll-Paque density-gradient centrifugation was used to isolate PBMCs, with at least 7 million obtained per sample. Total RNA was extracted from PBMCs with Trizol reagent, with at least 6 micrograms obtained per sample. Naive CD45RAhigh/CD27high T cell percentages were measured by flow cytometry on a PBMC aliquot from every donor. Here is what the overall study found, with its caveats: Donor CMV infection status was unknown, potentially confounding age-related changes in expanded clonotypes. Estimates of total diversity based on one million sequenced T cells were regarded as lower bounds and as underestimates. As age increased, observed TCR beta diversity per million T cells dropped in a roughly linear way, and a significant reduction was already evident by age 40. Compared with the aged group, the long-lived group had more naive CD4+ T cells, fewer expanded clones and increased TCR diversity, a pattern suggesting age selection. Because profiling used bulk unsorted PBMCs, naive and antigen-experienced compartments could not be compared conclusively. Observed TCR beta diversity correlated strongly with the percentage of naive T cells measured by flow cytometry.

V and J are truncated by 0 bases and 10 bases respectively, leaving an intervening sequence of 10 bases. From the germline V gene (reference sequence), CDR1 is DFQATT and CDR2 is SNEGSKA. The CDR3 numbers 12 residues from cysteine through phenylalanine. Only the CDR3 DNA stays, 36 bases, in frame from base 1. The receptor library was made with 5' RACE. The sequencer was an Illumina HiSeq 2500. A second about 7 to 11 cycle PCR used a sample-barcoded 5' primer and a J-beta primer mix. A unique molecular identifier was introduced onto each TCR beta cDNA molecule by a template-switch 5' adaptor carrying 12 random nucleotides. Each sample yielded at least 3 million CDR3-containing paired-end reads. First-strand cDNA was synthesized from all RNA with the Mint cDNA synthesis kit, primed by a TRBC-specific oligonucleotide. Following uracil-DNA glycosylase treatment, a first 18-cycle PCR with universal primers M1SS and BC2_uni_R was performed on all cDNA. The study's own analysis went as follows. For normalization, 1 million high-quality reads were randomly selected from each sample, with every read carrying a distinct molecular identifier. Instead of being binned into consensus sequences, reads that shared molecular identifiers were thrown out. CDR3 identification, clonotype clustering and error correction used MiTCR with a Q25 quality threshold and the strictest error-elimination algorithm. A nonparametric unseen species model using Euler transformation provided a lower-bound estimate of total TCR beta diversity. TCRdb redid the processing of the public reads, applying fastp at Q25 and MiXCR, and retained in-frame beta chains. Every CDR3 protein is listed once, alongside the most common genes and DNA of its rows. None of the V and J calls come from the authors' own analysis; TCRdb made them. The sample has around 1.1 million distinct CDR3 sequences on record, around two fifths of them singletons. Around 12% of the sample belongs to the ten largest clones.

The rearrangement combines TRBV20-1 with TRBJ2-1; the D gene cannot be resolved reliably. The sample consisted of blood. The TCR originated in a man between 18 and 35 years old in good health. The CDR3: CSARDVLREQFF. The nucleotide sequence reads as follows: TGCAGTGCTAGAGATGTTTTAAGGGAGCAGTTCTTC.